One and the same sample provided the 7 T cell receptor beta chains below, sequenced in a study of cytomegalovirus exposure and HLA in healthy donors. TCRdb keeps only in-frame clones here, not all; method: immunoSEQ multiplex PCR. The data contain 150,000 to 250,000 clones, around 80% of them singletons. The sequencing sample was made of PBMCs. Source of these receptors: a woman in her twenties or thirties in good health and CMV-seropositive.

V gene TRBV5-8 combines with J gene TRBJ1-1, with TRBD1 identical over 7 bases. Germline loops: CDR1 SGHTS, CDR2 YDEGEE. This CDR3 is built from 16 residues. J gave up 9 bases and V 3 bases, and 17 bases lay outside the gene matches. CDR3 nucleotides: TGTGCCAGCAGCTCGGACCCGGGACAGAAAGCCTACCAAGCTTTCTTT. As protein: CASSSDPGQKAYQAFF.

The rearrangement uses TRBV15 and TRBJ1-3; no definite D call. Trimming took 5 bases from V and 2 from J, leaving 4 bases between them. The germline V gene encodes CDR1 LNHNV and CDR2 YYDKDF (reference sequence). The CDR3 extends over 12 amino acids. CDR3 region: CATSLTGNTIYF. DNA for the CDR3: TGTGCCACCAGCTTAACTGGAAACACCATATATTTT.

This clone appeared once. The V and J genes are TRBV29-1 and TRBJ2-2; D is possibly TRBD2 (6 bases). CDR1 SQVTM and CDR2 ANQGSEA come from the germline V gene. This CDR3 spans 14 amino acids. Trimming cost V 7 bases and J 6 bases, with 18 bases left between them. The CDR3 loop is CSATGLLAPGELFF. The CDR3, as DNA: TGCAGCGCGACGGGACTCCTGGCCCCCGGGGAGCTGTTTTTT.

V is TRBV29-1 and J is TRBJ2-2, with 12 positions matching TRBD2. The CDR3 consists of 16 residues. Trimming took 3 bases from V and 4 from J; bases not matched to a gene: 6. CDR1 is SQVTM and CDR2 is ANQGSEA in the germline V gene. The CDR3 sequence: CSVEASGRGSTGELFF. The CDR3 DNA reads as TGCAGCGTTGAGGCTAGCGGGAGGGGTAGCACCGGGGAGCTGTTTTTT.

In this sample, this clone turned up once. This sequence joins TRBV4-2 and TRBJ1-5, with 9 bases lining up with TRBD1. The germline CDR1 and CDR2 sequences are LGHNA and YNFKEQ. J gave up 6 bases and V 0 bases, and 3 bases lay outside the gene matches. The CDR3 has 15 amino acids. The CDR3 is CASSQEQGAGQPQHF. The DNA for the CDR3 is TGTGCCAGCAGCCAAGAACAGGGGGCGGGTCAGCCCCAGCATTTT.

The chain combines TRBV15 with TRBJ1-1, with TRBD1 identical over 7 bases. This CDR3 contains 13 residues. With V trimmed by 4 bases and J by 5 bases, 4 bases remained unmatched. Germline V gene lookup returns CDR1 LNHNV and CDR2 YYDKDF (reference sequence). CDR3 amino acids: CATSNRGRTEAFF. The CDR3 bases are TGTGCCACCAGCAACAGGGGAAGGACTGAAGCTTTCTTT.

This rearrangement joins TRBV4-1 to TRBJ2-3; TRBD1 agrees at 11 bases. The CDR3 extends over 20 amino acids. CDR1 and CDR2 (germline): MGHRA, YSYEKL. The V and J ends lost 3 bases and 3 bases, in that order; junction bases with no gene match: 17. The CDR3 DNA is TGCGCCAGCAGCCAGCTGGACAGGGGGCGACCGATAAAGGAAACAGATACGCAGTATTTT. It codes for CASSQLDRGRPIKETDTQYF.